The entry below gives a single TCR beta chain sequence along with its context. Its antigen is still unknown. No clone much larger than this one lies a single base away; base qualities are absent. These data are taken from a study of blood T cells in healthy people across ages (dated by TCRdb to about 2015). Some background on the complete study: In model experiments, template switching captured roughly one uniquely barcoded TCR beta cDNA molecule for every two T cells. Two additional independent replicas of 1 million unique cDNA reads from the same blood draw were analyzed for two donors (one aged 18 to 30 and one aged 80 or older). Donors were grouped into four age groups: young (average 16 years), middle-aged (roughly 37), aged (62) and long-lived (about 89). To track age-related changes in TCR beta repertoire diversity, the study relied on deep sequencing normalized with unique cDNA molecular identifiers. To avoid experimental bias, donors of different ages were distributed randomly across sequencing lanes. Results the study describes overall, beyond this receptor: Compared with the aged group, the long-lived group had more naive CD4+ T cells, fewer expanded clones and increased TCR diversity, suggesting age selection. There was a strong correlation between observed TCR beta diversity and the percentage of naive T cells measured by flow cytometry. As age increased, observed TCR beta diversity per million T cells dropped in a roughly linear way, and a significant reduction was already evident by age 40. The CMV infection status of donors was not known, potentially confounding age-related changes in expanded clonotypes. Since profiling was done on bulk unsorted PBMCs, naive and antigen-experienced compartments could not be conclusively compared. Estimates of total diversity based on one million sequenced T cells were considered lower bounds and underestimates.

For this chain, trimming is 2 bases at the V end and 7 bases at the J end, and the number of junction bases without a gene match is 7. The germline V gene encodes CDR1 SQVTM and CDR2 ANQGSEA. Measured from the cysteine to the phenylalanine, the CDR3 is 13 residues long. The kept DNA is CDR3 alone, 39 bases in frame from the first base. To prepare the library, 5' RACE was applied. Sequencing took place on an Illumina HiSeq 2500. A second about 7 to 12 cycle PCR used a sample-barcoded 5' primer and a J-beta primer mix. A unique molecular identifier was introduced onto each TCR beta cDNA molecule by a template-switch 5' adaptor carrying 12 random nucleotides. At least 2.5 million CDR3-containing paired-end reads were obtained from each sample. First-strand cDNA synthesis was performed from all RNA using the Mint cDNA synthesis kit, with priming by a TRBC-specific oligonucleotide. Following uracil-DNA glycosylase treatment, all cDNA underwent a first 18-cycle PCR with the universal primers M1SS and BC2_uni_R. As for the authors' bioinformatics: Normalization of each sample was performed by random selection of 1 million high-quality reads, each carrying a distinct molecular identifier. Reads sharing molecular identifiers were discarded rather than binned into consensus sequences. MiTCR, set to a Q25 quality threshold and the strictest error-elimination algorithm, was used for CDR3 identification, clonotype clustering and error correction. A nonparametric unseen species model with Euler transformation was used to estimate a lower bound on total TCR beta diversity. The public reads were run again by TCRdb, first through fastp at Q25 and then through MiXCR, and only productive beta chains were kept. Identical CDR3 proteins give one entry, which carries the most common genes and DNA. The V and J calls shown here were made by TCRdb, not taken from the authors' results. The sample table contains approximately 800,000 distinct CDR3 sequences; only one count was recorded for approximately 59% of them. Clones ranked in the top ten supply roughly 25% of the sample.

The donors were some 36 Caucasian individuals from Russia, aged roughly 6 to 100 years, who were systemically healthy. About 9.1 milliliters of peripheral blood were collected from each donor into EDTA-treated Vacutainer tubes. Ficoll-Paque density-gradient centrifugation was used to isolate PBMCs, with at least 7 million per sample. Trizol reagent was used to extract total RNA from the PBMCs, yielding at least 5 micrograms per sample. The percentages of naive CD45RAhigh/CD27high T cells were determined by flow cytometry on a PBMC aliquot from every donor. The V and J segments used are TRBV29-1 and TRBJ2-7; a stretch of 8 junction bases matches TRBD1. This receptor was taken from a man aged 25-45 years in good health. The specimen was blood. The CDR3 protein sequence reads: CSVERTGSGEQYF. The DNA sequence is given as TGCAGCGTTGAAAGGACAGGGTCTGGTGAGCAGTACTTC.